This T cell receptor beta chain comes out of a study of blood T cell repertoires in COVID-19. Sequencing used immunoSEQ multiplex PCR; TCRdb keeps in-frame clones, though not all of them. This table has around 250,000 clones, around four fifths appearing once. The CDR3 loop spans 15 amino acids. Germline assignment: CDR1 SQVTM and CDR2 ANQGSEA. J gave up 5 bases and V 3 bases, and 10 bases lay outside the gene matches. The sample was peripheral blood. The chain couples TRBV29-1 to TRBJ2-5, with 9 bases fitting TRBD1. This receptor was obtained from a man older than 75 with acute or convalescent COVID-19. This CDR3 is CSVEGTGGGSETQYF. The CDR3 region has the DNA TGCAGCGTTGAGGGCACAGGGGGCGGTTCGGAGACCCAGTACTTC. Full variable domain (outside the CDR3, taken from reference TRBV29-1 and TRBJ2-5): SAVISQKPSRDICQRGTSLTIQCQVDSQVTMMFWYRQQPGQSLTLIATANQGSEATYESGFVIDKFPISRPNLTFSTLTVSNMSPEDSSIYLCSVEGTGGGSETQYFGPGTRLLVL.